The present T cell receptor beta chain was sequenced within a study of blood T cell repertoires in COVID-19. About the study: Sources were T cells, B-cell-depleted T cells, or PBMCs; the material itself was cDNA or gDNA.

V lost 7 bases and J lost 5; bases outside the gene matches: 17. This CDR3 spans 18 amino acids. Germline V lookup: CDR1 SGHVS, CDR2 FNYEAQ. Using immunoSEQ multiplex PCR, the repertoire was profiled, and TCRdb retains in-frame clones only, with some absent. Among 55,000 to 85,000 clones listed, just over 85% were seen once. The TCR originated in a human donor in a cohort sampled during active COVID-19. The sequenced material came from peripheral blood. The rearrangement links TRBV7-6 to TRBJ2-2; TRBD1 aligns across 9 bases. The DNA for the CDR3 is TGTGCCAGCACCCCTTCGCTGGGGGGGGGACAGGGAACCGGGGAGCTGTTTTTT. Translating it yields CASTPSLGGGQGTGELFF. Full variable domain (rest looked up from reference TRBV7-6 and TRBJ2-2): GAGVSQSPRYKVTKRGQDVALRCDPISGHVSLYWYRQALGQGPEFLTYFNYEAQQDKSGLPNDRFSAERPEGSISTLTIQRTEQRDSAMYRCASTPSLGGGQGTGELFFGEGSRLTVL.